Presented here are 23 T cell receptor beta chains from one specimen sequenced in a study of CD8+CD57+ T cells in acquired aplastic anemia (dated by TCRdb to 2017 to 2018). The instrument was an Illumina HiSeq 2000. TCR beta VDJ combination and CDR3 sequence profiling used genomic DNA as the template. TCRdb passed the public sequencing reads through fastp at Q25 and MiXCR, retaining productive beta sequences. Each CDR3 protein appears once, grouped with its most common genes and DNA. In this sample the table shows about 400,000 distinct CDR3 sequences, roughly 68% of which occur a single time. The ten largest account for around 4% of the sample. The sample comprised sorted CD4+, CD8+, or CD8+CD57+ T cells (not recorded which) from PBMCs. The receptor set was obtained from a human donor in good health, serving as a control.

The rearrangement uses TRBV24-1 and TRBJ2-5; no reliable D call. This CDR3 region has 13 residues. Germline V gene lookup returns CDR1 KGHDR and CDR2 SFDVKD. V dropped 7 bases and J dropped 5 bases, with 13 bases sitting between them. CDR3 sequence reads: CATSKTGEETQYF. In nucleotides, the CDR3 is TGTGCCACCAGCAAGACGGGTGAGGAGACCCAGTACTTC.

V usage is TRBV6-6 and J usage is TRBJ1-6; D is ambiguous. The V end lost 5 bases, the J end lost 10 bases, and 18 bases lay between the germline ends. CDR1 MNHNY and CDR2 SVGAGI come from the germline V gene (reference sequence). This CDR3 is built from 15 residues. CDR3 DNA: TGTGCCAGCAGTCGGGGTGGGGAGGCTGGATCACCCCTCCACTTT. This sequence encodes CASSRGGEAGSPLHF.

This clonotype was detected ten times or more. V is TRBV29-1 and J is TRBJ2-5, with 8 positions matching TRBD2. Germline CDR1 reads SQVTM; CDR2 reads ANQGSEA. V gave up 5 bases and J gave up 0 bases; unmatched junction bases: 5. The CDR3 runs to 14 residues. CDR3 loop: CSVIGSGNQETQYF. CDR3 DNA: TGCAGCGTTATAGGTAGCGGGAACCAAGAGACCCAGTACTTC.

Regarding this clonotype: One junction end disagrees with the germline gene, perhaps due to a read error. This rearrangement joins TRBV13 to TRBJ2-7, with 9 positions matching TRBD2. Germline CDR1 is PRHDT and CDR2 is FYEKMQ (reference sequence). This CDR3 is 15 amino acids long. The CDR3 coding sequence is TGCGCCAGCAGCTTGGGTGGGAGCGGGAGGAATGAGCAGTACTTC. Its translation is CASSLGGSGRNEQYF.

There are many counts of this clonotype. The J gene is TRBJ2-2, the V gene TRBV6-4, with D perhaps matching TRBD1 (5 bases). The germline V gene encodes CDR1 MRHNA and CDR2 SNTAGT. The ends were cut back, 6 bases at V and 4 bases at J, with 12 bases in the middle. The CDR3 totals 14 residues. The CDR3 nucleotides are TGTGCCAGCAGCTATCAGGGTGGCACCGGGGAGCTGTTTTTT. It specifies CASSYQGGTGELFF.

Of note for this clonotype: The junction departs from germline at one end; a sequencing error may be responsible. The J gene is TRBJ2-7, the V gene TRBV7-2; the D call may be TRBD1 or TRBD2 (5 bases each). The CDR3 runs 14 residues. CDR1 is SGHTA and CDR2 is FQGNSA in the germline V gene. The CDR3 loop reads CASSSGARGYNFGF. The CDR3 DNA follows: TGTGCCAGCAGCTCCGGGGCTCGAGGCTACAACTTCGGTTTC.

This rearrangement joins TRBV24-1 to TRBJ2-1; 8 bases are shared with TRBD2. This CDR3 has 16 residues. V lost 4 bases to trimming and J lost 9 bases; unmatched junction nucleotides: 13. In germline, CDR1 is KGHDR, CDR2 SFDVKD. The CDR3 loop reads CATSDPTYRGGGEQFF. DNA for the CDR3: TGTGCCACCAGTGACCCCACCTACCGGGGGGGCGGTGAGCAGTTCTTC.

The chain links TRBV9 to TRBJ2-7, with TRBD2 identical over 7 bases. The CDR3 loop spans 14 amino acids. V dropped 5 bases and J dropped 11; count of bases not matched to a gene: 16. Germline V CDR1 and CDR2: SGDLS, YYNGEE. The CDR3 reads CASSGSTTSYTEYF. The DNA for the CDR3 is TGTGCCAGCAGTGGGTCCACGACTAGCTACACAGAGTACTTC.

This clonotype was seen a few times. This chain joins TRBV12-3 or TRBV12-4 and TRBJ1-6; 7 bases align to TRBD1. After removal of 6 bases from V and 8 bases from J, the junction contained 4 bases not matched to a gene. The CDR3 is 13 amino acids. CDR3 amino acids: CASSRDRDSPLHF. CDR3 DNA sequence: TGTGCCAGCAGCCGAGACAGGGATTCACCCCTCCACTTT.

The chain carries TRBV2 and TRBJ2-5, with D unclear. Germline V gene sequence: CDR1 SNHLY, CDR2 FYNNEI. This CDR3 is built from 13 residues. Trimming shortened V by 1 base and J by 4 bases, and 7 bases separated the two germline ends. CDR3: CASSEDLGETQYF. The CDR3 bases are TGTGCCAGCAGTGAAGATTTGGGAGAGACCCAGTACTTC.

This chain uses TRBV5-4 with TRBJ1-6; 12 nucleotides line up with TRBD1. From germline, CDR1 is SGHNT and CDR2 YYREEE (reference sequence). V dropped 4 bases and J dropped 11; count of bases not matched to a gene: 7. The CDR3 runs to 15 residues. The CDR3 loop is CASSARGQGATPLHF. The DNA of the CDR3 is TGTGCCAGCAGCGCCAGGGGACAGGGGGCCACACCCCTCCACTTT. Full variable domain (missing parts from reference TRBV5-4 and TRBJ1-6): ETGVTQSPTHLIKTRGQQVTLRCSSQSGHNTVSWYQQALGQGPQFIFQYYREEENGRGNFPPRFSGLQFPNYSSELNVNALELDDSALYLCASSARGQGATPLHFGNGTRLTVT.

Many counts were recorded for this clonotype. V is TRBV9 and J is TRBJ1-2; D not certain. V lost 0 bases, J lost 5 bases, and 14 bases lay in between. Germline lookup yields CDR1 SGDLS and CDR2 YYNGEE. There are 15 residues in the CDR3. The CDR3 protein is CASSVEVEGKYGYTF. The CDR3 DNA sequence: TGTGCCAGCAGCGTAGAGGTGGAGGGAAAGTATGGCTACACCTTC.

The chain links TRBV7-8 to TRBJ1-6; D is ambiguous. CDR1 and CDR2 (germline): SGHVS, FQNEAQ. This CDR3 comprises 15 residues. V gave up 5 bases and J gave up 10 bases, with 18 bases separating them. The CDR3 region is CASSIEAQGESPLHF. DNA of the CDR3: TGTGCCAGCAGCATAGAAGCGCAAGGAGAGTCACCCCTCCACTTT.

This sequence joins TRBV6-6 and TRBJ2-7; D is possibly TRBD1 (5 bases). Germline V gives CDR1 MNHNY, CDR2 SVGAGI (reference sequence). V lost 5 bases, J lost 5 bases, and 7 bases lay in between. The CDR3 sequence is 11 residues long. The CDR3 sequence is CASSPRDEQYF. CDR3 DNA sequence: TGTGCCAGCAGTCCCAGGGACGAGCAGTACTTC.

This clonotype occurred many times. V is TRBV12-3 or TRBV12-4 and J is TRBJ1-5; 11 bases agree with TRBD1. After removal of 5 bases from V and 3 bases from J, the junction contained 6 bases not matched to a gene. The CDR3 extends over 16 amino acids. This CDR3 is CASSTGTGGFNQPQHF. CDR3 DNA sequence: TGTGCCAGCAGTACCGGGACAGGGGGATTCAATCAGCCCCAGCATTTT.

This clonotype was observed a few times. This sequence joins TRBV29-1 and TRBJ2-1; TRBD1 is a possible D gene (5 bases). Germline CDR1 is SQVTM and CDR2 is ANQGSEA. The CDR3 has 15 amino acids. Trimming stripped 4 bases from V and 7 bases from J, with 20 bases between. Written as DNA, the CDR3 is TGCAGCGTTGCGGACAAAGAGGTTCAATTTAATGAGCAGTTCTTC. It encodes CSVADKEVQFNEQFF.

Regarding this clonotype: Here the CDR3 omits its conserved ending phenylalanine or tryptophan, so a read error is the likely source. The DNA is left out, because the CDR3 cannot be placed on it with certainty; the CDR3 is given as TCRdb lists it. This chain joins TRBV7-2 and TRBJ1-5. Germline V lookup: CDR1 SGHTA, CDR2 FQGNSA. The CDR3 region is 13 residues in length, termini included. CDR3 region: CASSLRAKGPYGY.

With respect to this clonotype: A read error may produce the germline difference seen at one junction end. The rearrangement joins TRBV7-2 to TRBJ1-6; no reliable D call. The CDR3 extends over 14 amino acids. Germline CDR1 and CDR2: SGHTA and FQGNSA. The CDR3 bases are TGTGCCAGCAGTCGGCGCGGATATAATTCACTCCTCCGCTTT. This translates into CASSRRGYNSLLRF.

About this clonotype: It may be a read error: a sequence one base away is much more abundant. Here the CDR3 omits its conserved ending phenylalanine or tryptophan, so a read error is the likely source. This chain uses TRBV6-1 with TRBJ2-7; D gene unclear. Germline V gives CDR1 MNHNS, CDR2 SASEGT. V was pared by 6 bases and J by 3 bases, with 6 bases between. The CDR3 totals 11 residues. CDR3 loop: CASSRDYEQYL. The CDR3, as DNA: TGTGCCAGCAGCCGTGACTACGAGCAGTACCTC.

In regard to this clonotype: At one end the junction does not follow the germline gene, possibly because of a read error. The V gene is TRBV2, the J gene TRBJ1-2; D is unresolved. Germline V CDR1 and CDR2: SNHLY, FYNNEI. The CDR3 covers 15 residues. CDR3 bases: TGTGCCAGCAGCGTCGCTCAGGACGATGGCTATGGCTACAGTTTC. It is translated as CASSVAQDDGYGYSF.

The chain is built from TRBV7-2 and TRBJ2-7; D is unclear. The CDR3 length is 11 residues. Trimming removed 5 bases at V and 7 bases at J, with 9 bases between. Germline V gene lookup returns CDR1 SGHTA and CDR2 FQGNSA. For the CDR3, the DNA is TGTGCCAGCAGCCTAATATGTGAGCAGTACTTC. Amino acids: CASSLICEQYF.

The chain is built from TRBV20-1 and TRBJ2-3, with 8 bases matching TRBD2. Germline CDR1 reads DFQATT; CDR2 reads SNEGSKA (reference sequence). CDR3 length: 17 residues. V lost 0 bases and J lost 4; bases outside the gene matches: 12. This chain's CDR3 is CSARDLPAGDNPDTQYF. The CDR3 region has the DNA TGCAGTGCTAGAGATCTGCCAGCGGGGGACAACCCAGATACGCAGTATTTT.

Here the CDR3 reads CASSEFMGQGADEQYF. The CDR3 DNA is TGCGCCAGCAGTGAATTCATGGGACAGGGGGCTGACGAGCAGTACTTC. V is TRBV10-1 and J is TRBJ2-7; the match to TRBD1 covers 12 bases. Germline V gene data show CDR1 as WNHNN and CDR2 as SYGVQD (reference sequence). This CDR3 comprises 16 residues. V shed 3 bases, J shed 5 bases, and the junction held 8 bases outside the gene matches.